Sequencing of this TCR beta chain was carried out in a study of blood T cell repertoires in COVID-19. This CDR3 spans 16 amino acids. The V gene's germline CDR1 is SGHVS and CDR2 FNYEAQ. The trim removed 5 bases at V and 2 bases at J, leaving 6 bases unmatched. Original data processing: Reference gene primer amplification gave estimated nucleated cell counts. Repertoires were generated with immunoSEQ multiplex PCR, while TCRdb's copy carries only in-frame clones and drops some. That table gives V, J and clone size, and the DNA gave D and trimming. The data show fewer than 90,000 clones, about three quarters seen once.

The sequenced sample was peripheral blood. The TCR originated in a woman aged 80 or over with acute or convalescent COVID-19. The V gene is TRBV7-6, the J gene TRBJ2-3, with 11 bases that match TRBD2. CDR3 in amino acids: CASSSRLAGITDTQYF. The CDR3 DNA is TGTGCCAGCAGCAGCAGACTAGCGGGGATCACAGATACGCAGTATTTT.